This T cell receptor beta chain came from a study of a mutant IDH1 vaccine in newly diagnosed glioma. Regarding this clone: Antigen unknown.

Profiled with immunoSEQ multiplex PCR; TCRdb holds only in-frame clones, not every one. Of tens of thousands of clones listed, around three fifths are singletons. Germline values: CDR1 MNHNS, CDR2 SASEGT. The V and J ends lost 3 bases and 5 bases, in that order; junction bases with no gene match: 13. This CDR3 is 18 amino acids long. Time point reported: week 47, end of study. In every dose of vaccine, 300 ug of mutant IDH1 20-mer peptide was given alongside topical imiquimod. The chain combines TRBV6-1 with TRBJ1-1; 12 bases are shared with TRBD1. The specimen comprised peripheral blood mononuclear cells (PBMCs), sampled from a glioma patient whose treatment included an IDH1 peptide vaccine. This receptor was identified in a man aged 40-49 years with glioma. Some clones in this sample may be carry-over from other donors' samples. Here the CDR3 reads CASSDIGTGGYQGTEAFF. The CDR3 DNA is TGTGCCAGCAGTGATATTGGGACAGGGGGCTATCAGGGGACTGAAGCTTTCTTT.